The rows below give T cell receptor beta chains drawn from one sample of a study of identical twins. In TCRdb, the 5' RACE reads were re-called with MiXCR into one record per CDR3 protein. The repertoire holds fewer than 900,000 distinct CDR3 sequences, 15% to 20% seen once, with less than 15% in the top ten. The sample also formed part of further work on T cells expressing NK-cell markers.

Sequencing was done on a sample of PBMCs. The receptors come from a woman younger than 35 in good health. CDR3s include the opening cysteine and the closing phenylalanine or tryptophan. Fields, in order: V gene, J gene, CDR3 protein.

TRBV7-6	TRBJ2-7	CASSPKVPLGSYEQYF
TRBV11-2	TRBJ2-5	CASSLRTSGGETQYF
TRBV20-1	TRBJ1-4	CSATGTGETNEKLFF
TRBV7-3	TRBJ2-3	CASSLIFPTPKIVGASTDTQYF
TRBV7-9	TRBJ2-1	CASSFTRAGEQFF
TRBV4-2	TRBJ2-1	CASSQDTPRAGGGNEQFF
TRBV29-1	TRBJ2-1	CSVSEGLADPNEQFF
TRBV6-6	TRBJ2-5	CASSSFMETQYF
TRBV11-2	TRBJ2-7	CASSFLEESSYEQYF
TRBV5-1	TRBJ1-1	CASSRTVGTEAFF
TRBV7-9	TRBJ2-5	CASSFLARETQYF
TRBV3-1	TRBJ2-5	CASSQDWIQETQYF
TRBV20-1	TRBJ2-7	CSASLAGGPALGEQYF
TRBV11-2	TRBJ2-5	CASTRGALHQETQYF
TRBV6-5	TRBJ1-2	CASSYSRAPNGYTF
TRBV4-3	TRBJ2-3	CASSQSPGFSDTQYF
TRBV6-5	TRBJ2-6	CASSFEGAGANVLTF
TRBV12-5	TRBJ1-5	CASGLTGNQPQHF
TRBV10-2	TRBJ2-7	CASGLTYEQYF
TRBV11-2	TRBJ2-1	CASSYTGEYNEQFF
TRBV11-2	TRBJ2-1	CASSPVAYHEQFF
TRBV12-3/TRBV12-4	TRBJ1-2	CASSSRPGWDGYTF
TRBV10-3	TRBJ1-2	CASTPTGTGGVNYGYTF
TRBV6-5	TRBJ2-5	CASSYSTGSETQYF
TRBV20-1	TRBJ1-1	CSALYRGLGTEAFF
TRBV29-1	TRBJ1-1	CSVEGGNSAEAFF
TRBV13	TRBJ1-5	CASSLRQGGGNQPQHF